These 9 T cell receptor beta chains came from one sample sequenced in a study of T cell repertoires in cytomegalovirus infection. The antigens of these receptors remain unknown. TCRdb fed the reads into MiXCR, producing one record per CDR3 protein. This sample has 310,000 or so distinct CDR3 sequences; about 25% occur once, and the top ten carry about an eighth. The sequenced sample was cultured PBMCs, obtained from culture after CMV antigen stimulation. The receptors here all came from a human donor in good health (CMV status not recorded). Some clones in this sample may be carry-over from other donors' samples.

The chain uses TRBV19 and TRBJ1-1; D call uncertain. The germline V gene has CDR1 LNHDA and CDR2 SQIVND (reference sequence). The V and J ends lost 7 bases and 4 bases respectively, with 19 bases between them. The CDR3 extends over 15 amino acids. CDR3 amino acids: CASILRWNGVTEAFF. CDR3 coding DNA: TGTGCCAGTATCCTCCGATGGAACGGGGTCACTGAAGCTTTCTTT.

This clonotype was observed a handful of times. The chain employs TRBV4-1 and TRBJ2-7; the D gene is possibly TRBD1 (6 bases). Deletions cut 4 bases from V and 5 bases from J, with 15 bases between. Germline CDR1 and CDR2: MGHRA and YSYEKL. This CDR3 region has 14 residues. DNA for the CDR3: TGCGCCAGCAGCCCAGGGACAATAATTGACGAGCAGTACGTC. Its translation: CASSPGTIIDEQYV.

The genes are TRBV12-3 or TRBV12-4 and TRBJ2-1; D perhaps matches TRBD1 (6 bases). The CDR3 spans 15 residues. The V gene lost 5 bases and the J gene lost 3 bases, with 14 bases spanning the gap. CDR3 DNA sequence: TGTGCCAGCAGTCTCCGGGGACAAAACTACAATGAGCAGTTCTTC. It is translated as CASSLRGQNYNEQFF.

This chain links TRBV7-2 with TRBJ1-1; D remains ambiguous. CDR3 length: 12 amino acids. Germline CDR1 is SGHTA and CDR2 is FQGNSA. The V gene lost 4 bases and the J gene lost 7 bases, with 10 bases spanning the gap. Written as DNA, the CDR3 is TGTGCCAGCAGCTGGAGACGGGATGAAGCTTTCTTT. It specifies CASSWRRDEAFF.

This clonotype was seen only a few times. The chain recombines TRBV28 with TRBJ2-6, with TRBD1 identical over 9 bases. The CDR3 covers 17 residues. Germline V CDR1 and CDR2: MDHEN, SYDVKM. With V trimmed by 1 base and J by 2 bases, 3 bases remained unmatched. The CDR3 here is CASSLYRGQAGANVLTF. Here the CDR3 DNA reads TGTGCCAGCAGTTTATACAGGGGGCAAGCTGGGGCCAACGTCCTGACTTTC.

The table lists this clonotype with a few counts. This chain uses TRBV5-1 with TRBJ2-3, with D possibly being TRBD1 or TRBD2 (7 bases each). Germline-derived CDR1 and CDR2 are SGHRS and YFSETQ. This CDR3 comprises 15 residues. The V end lost 4 bases, the J end lost 4 bases, and 16 bases lay between the germline ends. The CDR3, as DNA: TGCGCCAGCAGCCGACAGGGAGGGGAAGCAGATACGCAGTATTTT. It specifies CASSRQGGEADTQYF. The full variable domain, in which reference TRBV5-1 and TRBJ2-3 provide the parts outside the CDR3, is KAGVTQTPRYLIKTRGQQVTLSCSPISGHRSVSWYQQTPGQGLQFLFEYFSETQRNKGNFPGRFSGRQFSNSRSEMNVSTLELGDSALYLCASSRQGGEADTQYFGPGTRLTVL.

This clonotype was observed many times. CDR3 sequence (DNA): TGTGCCAGCAGCTTATTTCCGATCAACAGACCCTACGAGCAGTACTTC. Its protein is CASSLFPINRPYEQYF. The chain combines TRBV7-2 with TRBJ2-7; D is ambiguous. This CDR3 is 16 amino acids long. V gave up 2 bases and J gave up 2 bases, with 16 bases separating them. Germline CDR1 is SGHTA and CDR2 is FQGNSA. The entire variable domain, with the rest obtained from reference TRBV7-2 and TRBJ2-7, is as follows: GAGVSQSPSNKVTEKGKDVELRCDPISGHTALYWYRQSLGQGLEFLIYFQGNSAPDKSGLPSDRFSAERTGGSVSTLTIQRTQQEDSAVYLCASSLFPINRPYEQYFGPGTRLTVT.

This clonotype was observed a handful of times. A read error may be the cause here, since a much bigger clone is one base away. The J gene is TRBJ1-5, the V gene TRBV27; D perhaps matches TRBD1 (5 bases). CDR1 is MNHEY and CDR2 is SMNVEV in the germline V gene (reference sequence). V lost 7 bases and J 0 bases, leaving 13 bases between the germline ends. CDR3 length equals 15 residues. The CDR3 DNA reads TGTGCCAGCATCTTAGACAGTTATAGCAATCAGCCCCAGCATTTT. This codes for CASILDSYSNQPQHF.

CDR3 sequence reads: CASSSGRAFAGANVLTF. The CDR3 DNA follows: TGTGCCAGCAGCTCGGGGAGGGCGTTCGCTGGGGCCAACGTCCTGACTTTC. The chain employs TRBV7-2 and TRBJ2-6, with TRBD2 identical over 7 bases. Per the germline V gene, CDR1 is SGHTA and CDR2 is FQGNSA. The CDR3 length is 17 residues. J lost 2 bases, V lost 4 bases, and 8 bases had no gene match. Using reference TRBV7-2 and TRBJ2-6 for the parts outside the CDR3, the full variable domain is GAGVSQSPSNKVTEKGKDVELRCDPISGHTALYWYRQSLGQGLEFLIYFQGNSAPDKSGLPSDRFSAERTGGSVSTLTIQRTQQEDSAVYLCASSSGRAFAGANVLTFGAGSRLTVL.